This T cell receptor (beta chain) was retrieved from a study of T cell changes during pregnancy in multiple sclerosis. Here immunoSEQ multiplex PCR was the method, and the copy in TCRdb shows in-frame clones only, minus some. The sample consists of over 20,000 clones, approximately 81% of them appearing once. The CDR3 covers 13 residues. Germline V CDR1 and CDR2: SEHNR, FQNEAQ (reference sequence). Between the trimmed V and J ends, which lost 8 bases and 4 bases, there was a span of 11 bases. This rearrangement joins TRBV7-9 to TRBJ2-2, with D maybe TRBD2 (5 bases). Sequenced material: CD8+ T cells from peripheral blood mononuclear cells, taken before pregnancy. The TCR originated in a female donor with multiple sclerosis, enrolled in a pregnancy study. The CDR3 coding sequence is TGTGCCAGCGGAGGAGCGGCCACCGGGGAGCTGTTTTTT. Its protein product is CASGGAATGELFF.